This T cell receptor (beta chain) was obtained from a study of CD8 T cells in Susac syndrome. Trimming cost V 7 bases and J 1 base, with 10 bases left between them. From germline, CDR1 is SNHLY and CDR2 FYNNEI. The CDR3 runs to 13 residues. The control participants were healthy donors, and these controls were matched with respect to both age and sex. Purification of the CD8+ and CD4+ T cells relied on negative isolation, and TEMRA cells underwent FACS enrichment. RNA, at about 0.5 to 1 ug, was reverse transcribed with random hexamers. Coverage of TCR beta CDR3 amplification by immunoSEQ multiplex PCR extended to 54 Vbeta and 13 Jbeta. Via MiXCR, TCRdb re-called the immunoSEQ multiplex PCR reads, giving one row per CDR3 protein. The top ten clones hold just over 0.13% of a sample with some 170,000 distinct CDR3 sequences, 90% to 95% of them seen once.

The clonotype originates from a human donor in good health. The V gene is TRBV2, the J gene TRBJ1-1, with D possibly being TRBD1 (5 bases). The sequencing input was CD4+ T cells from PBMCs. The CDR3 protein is CASKGLPNTEAFF. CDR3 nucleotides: TGTGCCAGCAAGGGACTCCCGAACACTGAAGCTTTCTTT.